This T cell receptor beta chain was identified during a study of blood T cell repertoires in COVID-19. Under the authors' procedure: Reference gene primer amplification yielded estimated nucleated cell counts. The method was immunoSEQ multiplex PCR; TCRdb's version includes in-frame clones alone and lacks a portion of them. V and J calls and clone size are copied from that table; D and trimming were computed from the DNA. The sample yields about 36,000 clones, roughly nine tenths seen once. This clone occurred a few times. This CDR3 comprises 15 residues. V shed 6 bases and J 7 bases; nucleotides not matched to a gene: 5. Germline CDR1 and CDR2: WNHNN and SYGVQD (reference sequence).

The receptor was derived from a human donor in a cohort sampled during active COVID-19. Specimen: peripheral blood. The chain recombines TRBV10-1 with TRBJ2-1; 14 positions agree with TRBD2. CDR3 protein: CASSLGLAGVNEQFF. The CDR3 region has the DNA TGCGCCAGCAGCCTGGGACTAGCGGGAGTTAATGAGCAGTTCTTC.